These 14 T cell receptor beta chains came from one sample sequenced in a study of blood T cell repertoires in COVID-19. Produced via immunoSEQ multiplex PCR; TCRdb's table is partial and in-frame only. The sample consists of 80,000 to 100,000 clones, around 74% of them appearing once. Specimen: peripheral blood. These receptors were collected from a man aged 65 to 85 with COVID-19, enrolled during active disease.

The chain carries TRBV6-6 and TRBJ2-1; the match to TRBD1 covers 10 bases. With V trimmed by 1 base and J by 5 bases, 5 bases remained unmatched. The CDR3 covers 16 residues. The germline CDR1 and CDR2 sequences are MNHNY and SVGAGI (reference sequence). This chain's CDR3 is CASSYLGTGVNNEQFF. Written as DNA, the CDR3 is TGTGCCAGCAGTTACTTGGGGACAGGGGTGAACAATGAGCAGTTCTTC.

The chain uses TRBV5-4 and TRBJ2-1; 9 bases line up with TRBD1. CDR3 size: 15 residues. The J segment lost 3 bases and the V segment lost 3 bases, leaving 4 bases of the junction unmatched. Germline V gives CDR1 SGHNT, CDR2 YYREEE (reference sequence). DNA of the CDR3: TGTGCCAGCAGCTACCGACAGGGGGACTACAATGAGCAGTTCTTC. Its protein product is CASSYRQGDYNEQFF. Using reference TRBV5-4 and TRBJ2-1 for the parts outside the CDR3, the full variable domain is ETGVTQSPTHLIKTRGQQVTLRCSSQSGHNTVSWYQQALGQGPQFIFQYYREEENGRGNFPPRFSGLQFPNYSSELNVNALELDDSALYLCASSYRQGDYNEQFFGPGTRLTVL.

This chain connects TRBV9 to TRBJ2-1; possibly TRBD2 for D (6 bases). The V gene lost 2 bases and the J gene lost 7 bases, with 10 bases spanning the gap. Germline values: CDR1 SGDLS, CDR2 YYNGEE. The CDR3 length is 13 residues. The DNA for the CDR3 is TGTGCCAGCAGCGTCTCCAGCGGGAATGAGCAGTTCTTC. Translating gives CASSVSSGNEQFF.

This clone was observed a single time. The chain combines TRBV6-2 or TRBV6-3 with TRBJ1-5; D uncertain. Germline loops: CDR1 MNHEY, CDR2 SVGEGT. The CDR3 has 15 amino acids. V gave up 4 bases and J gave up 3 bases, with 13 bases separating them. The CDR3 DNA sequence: TGTGCCAGCAGTTCCCGCGTAACCCCCAATCAGCCCCAGCATTTT. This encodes CASSSRVTPNQPQHF.

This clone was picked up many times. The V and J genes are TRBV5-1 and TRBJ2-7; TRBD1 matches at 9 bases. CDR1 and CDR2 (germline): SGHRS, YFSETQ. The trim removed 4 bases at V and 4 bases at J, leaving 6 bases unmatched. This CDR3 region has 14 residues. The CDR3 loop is CASSPGTGLYEQYF. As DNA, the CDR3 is TGCGCCAGCAGCCCCGGGACAGGGTTGTACGAGCAGTACTTC.

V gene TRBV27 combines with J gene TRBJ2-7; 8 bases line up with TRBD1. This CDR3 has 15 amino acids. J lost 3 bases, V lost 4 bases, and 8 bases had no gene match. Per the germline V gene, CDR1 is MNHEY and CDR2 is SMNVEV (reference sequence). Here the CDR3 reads CASSSIQGAYYEQYF. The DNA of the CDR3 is TGTGCCAGCAGTTCCATCCAGGGGGCCTACTACGAGCAGTACTTC.

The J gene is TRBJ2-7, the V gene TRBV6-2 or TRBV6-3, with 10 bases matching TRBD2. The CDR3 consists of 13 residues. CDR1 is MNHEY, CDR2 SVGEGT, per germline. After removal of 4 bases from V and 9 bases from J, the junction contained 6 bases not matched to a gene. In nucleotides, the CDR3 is TGTGCCAGCAGTTGGCTAGCGGGAGTAGGGCAGTACTTC. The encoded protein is CASSWLAGVGQYF.

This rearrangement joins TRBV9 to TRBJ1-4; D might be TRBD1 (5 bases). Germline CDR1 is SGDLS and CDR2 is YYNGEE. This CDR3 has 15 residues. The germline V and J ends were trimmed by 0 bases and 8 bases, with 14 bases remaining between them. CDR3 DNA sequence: TGTGCCAGCAGCGTAGTATCGGGGGTGGACGAAAAACTGTTTTTT. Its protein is CASSVVSGVDEKLFF.

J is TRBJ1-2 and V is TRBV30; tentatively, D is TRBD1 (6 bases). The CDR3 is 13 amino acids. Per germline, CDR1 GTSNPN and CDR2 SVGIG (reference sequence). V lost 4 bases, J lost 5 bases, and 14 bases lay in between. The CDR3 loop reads CAWTPGHGYGYTF. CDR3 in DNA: TGTGCCTGGACCCCGGGACACGGGTATGGCTACACCTTC.

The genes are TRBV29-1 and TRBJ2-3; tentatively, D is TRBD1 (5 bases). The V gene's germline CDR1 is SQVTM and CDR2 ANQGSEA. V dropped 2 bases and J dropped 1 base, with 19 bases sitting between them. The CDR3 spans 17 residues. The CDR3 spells CSVEPQGRVLGTDTQYF. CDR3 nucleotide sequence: TGCAGCGTTGAACCCCAGGGAAGGGTTTTGGGCACAGATACGCAGTATTTT.

CDR3 protein: CAISPGSTYGYTF. CDR3 nucleotide sequence: TGTGCCATCAGTCCGGGATCGACCTATGGCTACACCTTC. V usage is TRBV10-3 and J usage is TRBJ1-2; D not certain. V was trimmed by 5 bases and J by 4 bases, leaving 11 bases between them. The CDR3 contains 13 residues. Germline V lookup: CDR1 ENHRY, CDR2 SYGVKD.

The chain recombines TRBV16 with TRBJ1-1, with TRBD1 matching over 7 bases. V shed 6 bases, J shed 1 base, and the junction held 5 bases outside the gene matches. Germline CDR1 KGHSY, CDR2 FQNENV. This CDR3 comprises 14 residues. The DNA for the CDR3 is TGTGCCAGCAGGACTGACAGGGCGAACACTGAAGCTTTCTTT. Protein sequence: CASRTDRANTEAFF. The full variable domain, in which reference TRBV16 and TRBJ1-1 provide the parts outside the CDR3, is GEEVAQTPKHLVRGEGQKAKLYCAPIKGHSYVFWYQQVLKNEFKFLISFQNENVFDETGMPKERFSAKCLPNSPCSLEIQATKLEDSAVYFCASRTDRANTEAFFGQGTRLTVV.

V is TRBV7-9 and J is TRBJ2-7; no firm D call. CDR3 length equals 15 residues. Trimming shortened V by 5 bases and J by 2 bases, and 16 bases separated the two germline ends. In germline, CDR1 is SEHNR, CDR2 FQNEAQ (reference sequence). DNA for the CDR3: TGTGCCAGCAGCCTCCCCGGGTCAATCACCTACGAGCAGTACTTC. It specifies CASSLPGSITYEQYF.

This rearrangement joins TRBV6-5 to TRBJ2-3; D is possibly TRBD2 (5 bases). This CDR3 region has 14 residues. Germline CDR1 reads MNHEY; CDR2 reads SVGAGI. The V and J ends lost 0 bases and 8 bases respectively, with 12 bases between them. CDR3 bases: TGTGCCAGCAGTTACTCGAGGGCTCTTGGTACGCAGTATTTT. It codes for CASSYSRALGTQYF.